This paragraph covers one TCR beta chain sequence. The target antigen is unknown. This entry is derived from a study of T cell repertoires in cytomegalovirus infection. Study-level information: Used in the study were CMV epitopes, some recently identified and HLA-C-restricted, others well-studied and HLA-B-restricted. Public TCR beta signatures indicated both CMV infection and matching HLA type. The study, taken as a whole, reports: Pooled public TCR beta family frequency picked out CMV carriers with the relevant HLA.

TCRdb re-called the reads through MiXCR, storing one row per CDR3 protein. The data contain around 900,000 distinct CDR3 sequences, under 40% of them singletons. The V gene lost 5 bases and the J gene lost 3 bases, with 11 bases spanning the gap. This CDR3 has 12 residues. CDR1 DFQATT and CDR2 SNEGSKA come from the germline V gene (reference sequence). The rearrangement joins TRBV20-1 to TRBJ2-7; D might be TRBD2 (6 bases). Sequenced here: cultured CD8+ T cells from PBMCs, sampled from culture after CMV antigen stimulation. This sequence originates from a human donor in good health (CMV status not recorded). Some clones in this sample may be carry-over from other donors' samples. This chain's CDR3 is CSAGGVGYEQYV. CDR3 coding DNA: TGCAGTGCTGGAGGGGTTGGCTACGAGCAGTACGTC.